This entry features one TCR beta chain sequence. Its cognate antigen is unknown. This sample is part of a study of shared clonotypes between healthy human individuals. General study findings and limits: Several donors held about 5% of naive CD4 clonotypes in common.

As defined, naive CD8 cells were CD45RO-negative and positively selected for CCR7, with terminally differentiated effector memory CD45RA+ cells excluded. This CDR3 has 16 amino acids. Between the trimmed V and J ends, which lost 8 bases and 4 bases, there was a span of 22 bases. Germline assignment: CDR1 SGHNT and CDR2 YENEEA. TCRdb keeps only in-frame clones here, not all; method: immunoSEQ multiplex PCR. The table has roughly 850,000 clones, 90% to 98% seen once. The sample taken for sequencing was naive CD8+ T cells sorted from blood. The chain uses TRBV11-3 and TRBJ2-3; TRBD1 or TRBD2 may be the D gene (5 bases each). The receptor comes from a man aged 25-40 years in good health. CDR3 in DNA: TGTGCCAGCCAAGACCGGGGCTCCGCACTCCCAGATACGCAGTATTTT. It codes for CASQDRGSALPDTQYF.